The TCR beta chain described here comes from a study of tumor and adjacent non-tumor tissue in lung cancer. The library came from three nested PCR rounds adapted from ARM-PCR protocols. TCRdb passed the multiplex PCR reads through MiXCR, listing each CDR3 protein once. The sample holds tens of thousands of distinct CDR3 sequences, approximately 80% seen once. Remarks on this clonotype: Mismatch with germline at one junction end may stem from a read error.

No cell sorting was done before RNA was extracted from the tissue. The normal lung tissue was taken more than 3 cm from the tumor edge. The CDR3 has 15 residues. The germline V gene encodes CDR1 SGHNT and CDR2 YENEEA. The specimen sequenced was distant non-tumor lung tissue. The clonotype originates from a man aged 55 to 70 with non-small cell lung cancer. The chain employs TRBV11-3 and TRBJ2-7, with D possibly matching TRBD2 (5 bases). The CDR3 protein is CASSYRTGLTHEQYF. The DNA for the CDR3 is TGTGCAAGCAGTTATCGGACTGGATTAACCCACGAGCAGTACTTC.